This T cell receptor (beta chain) comes out of a study of blood T cells in healthy people across ages. Study-level results: PBMCs left unsorted prevented a conclusive naive versus antigen-experienced comparison. Investigators treated diversity estimates from one million T cells as underestimates.

The trim removed 4 bases at V and 0 bases at J, leaving 7 bases unmatched. The CDR3 contains 15 residues. CDR1 SQVTM and CDR2 ANQGSEA come from the germline V gene. Researchers report isolating at least 6 million PBMCs per sample. Through a sample-barcoded 5' primer and a J-beta primer mix, a second PCR was run for about 6 to 12 cycles. At least 3 million CDR3-containing paired-end reads were obtained per sample. One entry per CDR3 protein results from TCRdb running MiXCR on the 5' RACE reads. In the table there are approximately 690,000 distinct CDR3 sequences, approximately 59% of which are singletons. This clonotype was picked up a small number of times. The antigen is undetermined.

V and J are TRBV29-1 and TRBJ2-7; 9 positions agree with TRBD2. The TCR comes from a man aged 60 to 69 in good health. The material sequenced was blood. CDR3 bases: TGCAGCGTTGGAGGTAGCGGGGGCCCCTCCTACGAGCAGTACTTC. It yields the protein CSVGGSGGPSYEQYF.